This T cell receptor beta chain was recovered during a study of identical twins. As regards this clonotype: Its antigen is as yet unknown. An end of the junction differs from the germline gene, which may be a read error.

Germline CDR1 SNHLY, CDR2 FYNNEI. This CDR3 comprises 15 residues. Findings and limits, study-wide: Analyses based on zero insertions could be partly confounded by invariant MAIT and iNKT cells. In drawing conclusions, the study used cross-sectional statistical analysis and did not follow the same donors. For cord blood, abundant beta clonotypes had fewer insertions, unlike memory repertoires, which showed none.

Healthy Caucasians alone served as donors. TCRdb reprocessed the 5' RACE reads with MiXCR, giving one entry per CDR3 protein. The table has 1.5 million to 2 million distinct CDR3 sequences, around 33% seen once; the top ten hold about 0.27%. J is TRBJ2-1 and V is TRBV2, with 10 bases that match TRBD2. The TCR comes from a newborn girl in good health. The sample taken for sequencing was cord blood. The CDR3 loop is CASSKAGGIYNEQFF. CDR3 nucleotide sequence: TGTGCCAGCAGTAAAGCGGGGGGGATATACAATGAGCAGTTCTTC.